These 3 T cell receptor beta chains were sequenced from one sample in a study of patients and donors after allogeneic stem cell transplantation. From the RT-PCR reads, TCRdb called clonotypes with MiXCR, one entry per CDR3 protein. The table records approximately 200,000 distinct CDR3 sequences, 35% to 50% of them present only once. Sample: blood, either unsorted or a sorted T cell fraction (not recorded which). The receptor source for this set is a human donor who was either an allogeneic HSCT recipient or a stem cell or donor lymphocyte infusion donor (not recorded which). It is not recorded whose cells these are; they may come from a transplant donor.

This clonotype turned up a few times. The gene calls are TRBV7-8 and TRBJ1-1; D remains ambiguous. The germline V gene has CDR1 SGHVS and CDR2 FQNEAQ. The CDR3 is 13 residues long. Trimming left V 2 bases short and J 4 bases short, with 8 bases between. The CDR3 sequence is CASSLLGVTEAFF. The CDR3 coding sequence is TGTGCCAGCAGCTTACTGGGAGTCACTGAAGCTTTCTTT.

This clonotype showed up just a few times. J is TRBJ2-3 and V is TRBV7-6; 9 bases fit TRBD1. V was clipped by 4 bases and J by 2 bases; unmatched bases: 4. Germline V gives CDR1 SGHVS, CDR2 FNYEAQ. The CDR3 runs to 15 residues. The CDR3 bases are TGTGCCAGCAGCTCCCGGGACAGGGCCACAGATACGCAGTATTTT. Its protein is CASSSRDRATDTQYF.

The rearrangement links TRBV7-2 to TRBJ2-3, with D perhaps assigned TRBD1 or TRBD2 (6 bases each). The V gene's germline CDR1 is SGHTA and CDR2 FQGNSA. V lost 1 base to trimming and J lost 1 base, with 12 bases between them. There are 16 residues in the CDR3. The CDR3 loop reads CASSLDGGGGTDTQYF. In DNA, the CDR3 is TGTGCCAGCAGCTTAGACGGGGGCGGTGGCACAGATACGCAGTATTTT.